This T cell receptor beta chain was captured by sequencing in a study of T cells in Graves' hyperthyroidism and ophthalmopathy. The source of the PBMCs was around 9 ml of fresh peripheral blood. Amplified TCR beta CDR3 regions came from RNA transcripts. RT-PCR in the first round (using the HTBI primer set) targeted the TCR CDR3. From the multiplex PCR reads, TCRdb called clonotypes with MiXCR, one entry per CDR3 protein. The repertoire includes a few hundred thousand distinct CDR3 sequences, 14% of them detected once, and roughly 21% sits in the top ten. V lost 7 bases to trimming and J lost 1 base, with 16 bases between them. The V gene's germline CDR1 is LNHDA and CDR2 SQIVND (reference sequence). CDR3 length: 15 residues. Study outcomes and limitations: A model using 13 V-J features told ophthalmopathy apart from stable hyperthyroidism. Peripheral blood also featured most of the thyroid clonotypes expanded above 0.001.

This clonotype was counted only a few times. Its matching antigen is unknown. Source material: blood. The V gene is TRBV19, the J gene TRBJ1-2; TRBD1 might be the D (5 bases). This receptor was identified in a woman in her 30s with Graves' ophthalmopathy. The DNA of the CDR3 is TGTGCCAGTACCGAGACAGCGAGTTTTAACTATGGCTACACCTTC. It codes for CASTETASFNYGYTF.